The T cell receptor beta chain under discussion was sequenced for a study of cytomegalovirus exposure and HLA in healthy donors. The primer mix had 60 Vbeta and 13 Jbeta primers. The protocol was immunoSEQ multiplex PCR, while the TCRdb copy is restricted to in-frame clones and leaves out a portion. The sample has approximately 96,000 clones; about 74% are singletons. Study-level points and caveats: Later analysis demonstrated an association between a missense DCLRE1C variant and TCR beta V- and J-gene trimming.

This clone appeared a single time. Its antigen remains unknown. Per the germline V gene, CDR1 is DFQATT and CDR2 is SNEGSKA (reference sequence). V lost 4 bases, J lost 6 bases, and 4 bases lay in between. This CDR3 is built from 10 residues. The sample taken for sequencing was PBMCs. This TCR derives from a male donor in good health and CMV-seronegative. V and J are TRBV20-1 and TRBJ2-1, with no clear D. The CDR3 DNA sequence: TGCAGTGCTACTATCAATGAGCAGTTCTTC. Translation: CSATINEQFF.